These 29 T cell receptor beta chains originate from one sample sequenced in a study of monozygotic twins with inflammatory bowel disease. After re-calling the 5' RACE reads, TCRdb lists one entry per CDR3 protein, DNA absent. This table holds hundreds of thousands of distinct CDR3 sequences. What was sequenced was blood. These receptors all come from a human donor with ulcerative colitis or Crohn's disease, or a healthy co-twin of an affected twin (not recorded which).

This sequence joins TRBV5-1 and TRBJ1-2. The CDR3 is made up of 13 amino acids. Germline values: CDR1 SGHRS, CDR2 YFSETQ. CDR3 in amino acids: CASSLAAVRGYTF.

V is TRBV24-1 and J is TRBJ2-1; TCRdb designates TRBD1, a call that cannot be tested without DNA. This CDR3 contains 17 residues. Germline V gene data show CDR1 as KGHDR and CDR2 as SFDVKD. The chain's CDR3 is CATSDPSGGSPYNEQFF.

The genes are TRBV20-1 and TRBJ1-2. Germline CDR1 is DFQATT and CDR2 is SNEGSKA (reference sequence). This CDR3 is built from 14 residues. The CDR3 loop reads CSARTLLDSYGYTF.

The rearrangement uses TRBV6-2 or TRBV6-3 and TRBJ1-5; TCRdb returns TRBD1, unconfirmable since there is no DNA. The CDR3 length is 15 residues. CDR1 MNHEY and CDR2 SVGEGT come from the germline V gene. CDR3 amino acids: CASRTDRLFWGPQHF.

The CDR3 loop is CAWSSGTLYEQYF. The chain couples TRBV30 to TRBJ2-7; no DNA is available, so the TRBD1 call from TCRdb remains unchecked. From germline, CDR1 is GTSNPN and CDR2 SVGIG (reference sequence). The CDR3 runs 13 residues.

The chain carries TRBV7-9 and TRBJ1-4; TCRdb lists TRBD1, though no DNA is available to test this call. The length of the CDR3 is 14 residues. The germline V gene has CDR1 SEHNR and CDR2 FQNEAQ (reference sequence). CDR3: CASSLGQTKEKLFF.

The chain combines TRBV30 with TRBJ1-6. The CDR3 is 13 amino acids. The V gene's germline CDR1 is GTSNPN and CDR2 SVGIG (reference sequence). The CDR3 loop is CAWSVGVYSPLHF.

The rearrangement joins TRBV13 to TRBJ2-7; the D call of TRBD2 rests on TCRdb alone, since no DNA is present to check it. The CDR3 extends over 14 amino acids. Germline CDR1 and CDR2: PRHDT and FYEKMQ (reference sequence). The CDR3: CASSPGLVIHEQYF.

The V and J genes are TRBV29-1 and TRBJ2-2. CDR3 length: 11 amino acids. CDR1 and CDR2 (germline): SQVTM, ANQGSEA. CDR3 residues: CSVRFAGELFF.

V gene TRBV4-3 combines with J gene TRBJ1-2. Germline CDR1 LGHNA, CDR2 YSLEER. There are 15 residues in the CDR3. Here the CDR3 reads CASSQESKPDYGYTF.

The rearrangement joins TRBV4-3 to TRBJ2-7; TCRdb's D call, TRBD2, is unchecked because there is no DNA. Germline CDR1 is LGHNA and CDR2 is YSLEER. This CDR3 has 16 residues. Here the CDR3 reads CASSQGASGISYEQYF.

The V call is TRBV5-1, the J call TRBJ2-5; TCRdb designates TRBD2, a call that cannot be tested without DNA. There are 13 residues in the CDR3. Germline CDR1 and CDR2: SGHRS and YFSETQ. Here the CDR3 reads CASSSSRGETQYF.

This chain connects TRBV18 to TRBJ2-7; TCRdb calls TRBD2, which cannot be checked without DNA. The CDR3 is 16 amino acids. The germline V gene encodes CDR1 KGHSH and CDR2 LQKENI. The CDR3 reads CASSPGLGSNEYEQYF.

V gene TRBV9 combines with J gene TRBJ2-3; there is no DNA to check the TCRdb D call of TRBD2. Germline V gene sequence: CDR1 SGDLS, CDR2 YYNGEE. This CDR3 region has 15 residues. The CDR3 spells CASSVQLAITDTQYF.

This rearrangement joins TRBV5-1 to TRBJ2-2; there is no DNA to check the TCRdb D call of TRBD2. Germline-derived CDR1 and CDR2 are SGHRS and YFSETQ. The CDR3 is 15 residues long. The CDR3 loop is CASSMGLVNTGELFF.

The chain employs TRBV29-1 and TRBJ2-7. CDR1 and CDR2 from the germline V gene are SQVTM and ANQGSEA. The CDR3 loop spans 13 amino acids. This chain's CDR3 is CSVVLRDSYEQYF.

The rearrangement links TRBV5-6 to TRBJ2-5. CDR3 length equals 13 residues. Germline-derived CDR1 and CDR2 are SGHDT and YYEEEE. The CDR3 is CASSLDIRETQYF.

The V gene is TRBV6-2 or TRBV6-3, the J gene TRBJ2-5; the TCRdb call, TRBD1, lacks DNA for checking. The CDR3 spans 16 residues. Germline loops: CDR1 MNHEY, CDR2 SVGEGT. Here the CDR3 reads CASSYPSGGAQETQYF.

The chain has TRBV15 and TRBJ2-2; there is no DNA to check the TCRdb D call of TRBD1. Germline lookup yields CDR1 LNHNV and CDR2 YYDKDF (reference sequence). The CDR3 is made up of 16 amino acids. The CDR3 protein is CATSANPGQGAGELFF.

The rearrangement uses TRBV6-1 and TRBJ2-3; without DNA, the TCRdb call of TRBD2 cannot be checked. The germline V gene encodes CDR1 MNHNS and CDR2 SASEGT. The CDR3 runs to 15 residues. CDR3 region: CASTRGSGNTDTQYF.

This chain links TRBV27 with TRBJ1-6; TCRdb lists TRBD1, though no DNA is available to test this call. Germline assignment: CDR1 MNHEY and CDR2 SMNVEV (reference sequence). The CDR3 has 16 amino acids. The CDR3 sequence: CASSDLGTTNNSPLHF.

The V gene is TRBV19, the J gene TRBJ2-4; TCRdb outputs TRBD1, but without DNA this stays unchecked. CDR1 and CDR2 from the germline V gene are LNHDA and SQIVND (reference sequence). This CDR3 region has 15 residues. CDR3 residues: CAGRNRAIAKNIQYF. The whole variable domain, remainder taken from reference TRBV19 and TRBJ2-4, is DGGITQSPKYLFRKEGQNVTLSCEQNLNHDAMYWYRQDPGQGLRLIYYSQIVNDFQKGDIAEGYSVSREKKESFPLTVTSAQKNPTAFYLCAGRNRAIAKNIQYFGAGTRLSVL.

The genes are TRBV5-1 and TRBJ2-7. This CDR3 spans 14 amino acids. The V gene's germline CDR1 is SGHRS and CDR2 YFSETQ. Here the CDR3 reads CASSLDGRTWEQYF.

The chain couples TRBV10-3 to TRBJ1-5; as DNA is missing, the TRBD1 call by TCRdb cannot be tested. Germline values: CDR1 ENHRY, CDR2 SYGVKD. The CDR3 runs to 14 residues. The CDR3 loop is CATAPTGANQPQHF.

The V and J genes are TRBV2 and TRBJ1-5. This CDR3 spans 13 amino acids. Germline-derived CDR1 and CDR2 are SNHLY and FYNNEI. The CDR3 spells CASSGRENQPQHF.

The J gene is TRBJ1-1, the V gene TRBV12-3 or TRBV12-4; checking the TCRdb D call of TRBD1 is not possible without DNA. CDR3 length: 18 residues. Here the CDR3 reads CASSLDPRQGWANTEAFF.

The CDR3 spells CASSLAVGTSGELFF. The gene calls are TRBV7-9 and TRBJ2-2; TCRdb names TRBD1, which stays unverified in the absence of DNA. The CDR3 runs to 15 residues. Germline V gene sequence: CDR1 SEHNR, CDR2 FQNEAQ (reference sequence). Full variable domain (rest looked up from reference TRBV7-9 and TRBJ2-2): DTGVSQNPRHKITKRGQNVTFRCDPISEHNRLYWYRQTLGQGPEFLTYFQNEAQLEKSRLLSDRFSAERPKGSFSTLEIQRTEQGDSAMYLCASSLAVGTSGELFFGEGSRLTVL.

J is TRBJ2-7 and V is TRBV5-5. The V gene's germline CDR1 is SGHKS and CDR2 YYEKEE (reference sequence). The CDR3 spans 14 residues. This CDR3 reads CASSLGIGYYEQYF.

V and J are TRBV11-2 and TRBJ2-3; the TCRdb D gene call, TRBD2, has no DNA to confirm it. The CDR3 contains 18 residues. Germline CDR1 and CDR2: SGHAT and FQNNGV. The CDR3 sequence is CASSLKATAGGHTDTQYF.